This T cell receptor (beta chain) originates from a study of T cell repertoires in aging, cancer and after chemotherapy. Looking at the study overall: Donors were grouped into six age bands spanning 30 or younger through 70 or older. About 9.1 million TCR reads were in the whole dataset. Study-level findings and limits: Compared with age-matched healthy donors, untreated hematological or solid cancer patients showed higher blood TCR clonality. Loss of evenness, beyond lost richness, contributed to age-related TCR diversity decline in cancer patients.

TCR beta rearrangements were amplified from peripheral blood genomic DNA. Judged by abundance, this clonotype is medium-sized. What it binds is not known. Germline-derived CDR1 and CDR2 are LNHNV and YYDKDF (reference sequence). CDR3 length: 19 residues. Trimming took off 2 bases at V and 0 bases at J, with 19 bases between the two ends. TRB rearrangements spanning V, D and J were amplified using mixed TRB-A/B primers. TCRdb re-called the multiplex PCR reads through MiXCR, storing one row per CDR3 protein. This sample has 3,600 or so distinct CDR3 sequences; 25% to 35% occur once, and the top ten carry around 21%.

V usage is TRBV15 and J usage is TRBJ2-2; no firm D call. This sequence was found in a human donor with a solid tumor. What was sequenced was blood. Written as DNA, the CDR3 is TGTGCCACCAGCAGACCTTCCGCGACGGCTATTACGAACACCGGGGAGCTGTTTTTT. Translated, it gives CATSRPSATAITNTGELFF. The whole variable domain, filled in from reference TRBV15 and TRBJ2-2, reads DAMVIQNPRYQVTQFGKPVTLSCSQTLNHNVMYWYQQKSSQAPKLLFHYYDKDFNNEADTPDNFQSRRPNTSFCFLDIRSPGLGDTAMYLCATSRPSATAITNTGELFFGEGSRLTVL.